These 28 T cell receptor beta chains were sequenced from one sample in a study of blood T cell repertoires in COVID-19. Method: immunoSEQ multiplex PCR; TCRdb's copy keeps in-frame clones and lacks some. In the table there are more than 200,000 clones, 70% to 90% of which are singletons. Sequenced material: PBMCs or T cells enriched from blood (not recorded which). The source of these receptors is a woman aged 45-65 years who had recovered from COVID-19.

J is TRBJ1-2 and V is TRBV28; 8 bases map to TRBD1. Germline CDR1 and CDR2: MDHEN and SYDVKM. The CDR3 spans 16 residues. Unmatched junction bases numbered 13, after V lost 5 bases and J lost 5 bases. CDR3 sequence reads: CASSDPVGQAGYGYTF. The CDR3 DNA sequence: TGTGCCAGCAGTGACCCTGTGGGACAGGCTGGGTATGGCTACACCTTC.

CDR3 nucleotides: TGTGCCAGCAGCCGCCGAAGTGGGACTAGCACAGATACGCAGTATTTT. Translation gives CASSRRSGTSTDTQYF. The chain employs TRBV11-2 and TRBJ2-3, with a weak D call TRBD2 (6 bases). CDR1 SGHAT and CDR2 FQNNGV come from the germline V gene. V lost 5 bases and J 0 bases, leaving 15 bases between the germline ends. This CDR3 is 16 amino acids long.

This chain's CDR3 is CASCPWTASNQPQHF. CDR3 sequence (DNA): TGCGCCAGTTGCCCTTGGACAGCGAGCAATCAGCCCCAGCATTTT. This chain joins TRBV10-1 and TRBJ1-5, with D maybe TRBD1 (6 bases). This CDR3 spans 15 amino acids. Trimming cost V 9 bases and J 1 base, with 16 bases left between them. The V gene's germline CDR1 is WNHNN and CDR2 SYGVQD (reference sequence).

The chain recombines TRBV10-3 with TRBJ1-1; D remains ambiguous. Germline V gives CDR1 ENHRY, CDR2 SYGVKD. Trimming removed 3 bases from V and 5 bases from J, with 10 bases in between. CDR3 length equals 13 residues. CDR3 DNA sequence: TGTGCCATCAGTGACCTCCGGCGGACTGAAGCTTTCTTT. It specifies CAISDLRRTEAFF.

This clone came up once. The chain carries TRBV7-2 and TRBJ2-5, with TRBD2 identical over 7 bases. The V and J ends lost 6 bases and 3 bases, in that order; junction bases with no gene match: 7. The length of the CDR3 is 14 residues. Germline V gene data show CDR1 as SGHTA and CDR2 as FQGNSA. CDR3 loop: CASRSQSGKETQYF. Here the CDR3 DNA reads TGTGCCAGCAGATCCCAGAGCGGGAAAGAGACCCAGTACTTC.

The V call is TRBV2, the J call TRBJ2-7; D possibly corresponds to TRBD2 (5 bases). The CDR3 contains 13 residues. Trimming took 5 bases from V and 4 from J, leaving 12 bases between them. The germline V gene has CDR1 SNHLY and CDR2 FYNNEI. The CDR3 loop reads CASSSAPGYEQYF. Here the CDR3 DNA reads TGTGCCAGCAGTTCAGCCCCGGGGTACGAGCAGTACTTC. The variable domain in full, with the rest retrieved from reference TRBV2 and TRBJ2-7, is EPEVTQTPSHQVTQMGQEVILRCVPISNHLYFYWYRQILGQKVEFLVSFYNNEISEKSEIFDDQFSVERPDGSNFTLKIRSTKLEDSAMYFCASSSAPGYEQYFGPGTRLTVT.

The V and J genes are TRBV5-5 and TRBJ1-2, with TRBD1 as a possible D gene (6 bases). Between the trimmed V and J ends, which lost 2 bases and 7 bases, there was a span of 9 bases. The CDR3 loop spans 12 amino acids. From germline, CDR1 is SGHKS and CDR2 YYEKEE (reference sequence). DNA for the CDR3: TGTGCCAGCAGCTTTGGACAGCTTGGCTACACCTTC. Its protein product is CASSFGQLGYTF.

The gene calls are TRBV5-4 and TRBJ1-1; no reliable D call. The CDR3 runs 13 residues. Between the trimmed V and J ends, which lost 7 bases and 4 bases, there was a span of 14 bases. Germline V gene data show CDR1 as SGHNT and CDR2 as YYREEE (reference sequence). CDR3 sequence reads: CASLDRESTEAFF. CDR3 coding DNA: TGTGCCAGCCTCGATAGGGAGAGCACTGAAGCTTTCTTT.

The V call is TRBV15, the J call TRBJ2-6; TRBD1 aligns across 7 bases. The CDR3 has 16 residues. Germline assignment: CDR1 LNHNV and CDR2 YYDKDF (reference sequence). V was clipped by 5 bases and J by 0 bases; unmatched bases: 4. The CDR3 coding sequence is TGTGCCACCAGCGGACAGGCGACCTCTGGGGCCAACGTCCTGACTTTC. Amino acids: CATSGQATSGANVLTF. The full variable domain, rest sourced from reference TRBV15 and TRBJ2-6, is DAMVIQNPRYQVTQFGKPVTLSCSQTLNHNVMYWYQQKSSQAPKLLFHYYDKDFNNEADTPDNFQSRRPNTSFCFLDIRSPGLGDTAMYLCATSGQATSGANVLTFGAGSRLTVL.

The chain links TRBV7-3 to TRBJ2-1, with 14 bases matching TRBD2. The ends lost 4 bases at V and 7 bases at J; junction bases unmatched: 3. This CDR3 contains 15 residues. The germline gives CDR1 SGHTA, CDR2 FQGTGA. Here the CDR3 DNA reads TGTGCCAGCAGCTCGGGACTAGCGGGAGTGAATGAGCAGTTCTTC. Translation: CASSSGLAGVNEQFF.

This clone was detected only once. The genes are TRBV11-2 and TRBJ2-7, with 7 bases that match TRBD1. V lost 1 base to trimming and J lost 2 bases; unmatched junction nucleotides: 5. The CDR3 is 15 residues long. Germline CDR1 and CDR2: SGHAT and FQNNGV. The CDR3 DNA reads as TGTGCCAGCAGCTTAGGCGACAGGGAGACCTACGAGCAGTACTTC. Translation: CASSLGDRETYEQYF.

The gene calls are TRBV12-3 or TRBV12-4 and TRBJ1-6; D is uncertain. The CDR3 is 13 amino acids. Trimming removed 0 bases at V and 10 bases at J, with 7 bases between. The CDR3 DNA reads as TGTGCCAGCAGTTTAGCGTCCCAATCACCCCTCCACTTT. Its translation is CASSLASQSPLHF.

The CDR3 nucleotides are TGTGCCAGCAGTTGGGTTAGCGGGGTCGCCCTAGTTGAGCAGTTCTTC. The encoded protein is CASSWVSGVALVEQFF. The chain has TRBV2 and TRBJ2-1; 8 bases agree with TRBD2. The CDR3 extends over 16 amino acids. Trimming took 5 bases from V and 9 from J; bases not matched to a gene: 15. CDR1 is SNHLY and CDR2 is FYNNEI in the germline V gene.

V is TRBV29-1 and J is TRBJ1-2; D possibly corresponds to TRBD1 (6 bases). The germline V and J ends were trimmed by 4 bases and 6 bases, with 9 bases remaining between them. The CDR3 runs 11 residues. Germline CDR1 is SQVTM and CDR2 is ANQGSEA. CDR3: CSVGTGNGYTF. Written as DNA, the CDR3 is TGCAGCGTTGGTACAGGGAATGGCTACACCTTC.

The chain employs TRBV12-3 or TRBV12-4 and TRBJ1-2; D is ambiguous. The germline V and J ends were trimmed by 4 bases and 7 bases, with 7 bases remaining between them. The CDR3 length is 11 residues. For the CDR3, the DNA is TGTGCCAGCAGTTCGGGGTTTGGCTACACCTTC. It yields the protein CASSSGFGYTF.

The chain couples TRBV5-1 to TRBJ2-3; D perhaps matches TRBD1 (5 bases). CDR1 is SGHRS and CDR2 is YFSETQ in the germline V gene. The CDR3 is 14 amino acids. V dropped 3 bases and J dropped 2 bases, with 10 bases sitting between them. The CDR3 region is CASSSDTITDTQYF. The CDR3 nucleotides read TGCGCCAGCAGCTCGGACACGATCACAGATACGCAGTATTTT.

The chain carries TRBV7-8 and TRBJ2-1; no clear D gene. Germline-derived CDR1 and CDR2 are SGHVS and FQNEAQ. V was pared by 1 base and J by 3 bases, with 7 bases between. The CDR3 totals 14 residues. The CDR3 region has the DNA TGTGCCAGCAGCTTAGACCTTAGCTACAATGAGCAGTTCTTC. As protein: CASSLDLSYNEQFF.

The J gene is TRBJ2-5, the V gene TRBV3-1 (or the pseudogene TRBV3-2), with TRBD2 as a possible D gene (5 bases). The V gene lost 1 base and the J gene lost 2 bases, with 11 bases spanning the gap. Germline V gives CDR1 LGHDT, CDR2 YNNKEL (reference sequence). The CDR3 totals 15 residues. The CDR3 reads CASSQGTGDQETQYF. CDR3 bases: TGTGCCAGCAGCCAAGGGACTGGCGATCAAGAGACCCAGTACTTC.

The table lists this clone with a few counts. The rearrangement joins TRBV12-5 to TRBJ1-1; 9 bases line up with TRBD1. From germline, CDR1 is LGHNT and CDR2 FRNRAP. The length of the CDR3 is 15 residues. The J segment lost 5 bases and the V segment lost 6 bases, leaving 10 bases of the junction unmatched. Here the CDR3 DNA reads TGTGCTAGTGGCCTGATTTCCGGGACAGGGACTGAAGCTTTCTTT. Translation: CASGLISGTGTEAFF.

The rearrangement uses TRBV9 and TRBJ2-1, with 9 positions matching TRBD2. With 3 bases clipped from V and 5 bases from J, the junction kept 6 bases outside the gene matches. Germline-derived CDR1 and CDR2 are SGDLS and YYNGEE. This CDR3 has 15 residues. CDR3 region: CASSETSGGNNEQFF. In DNA form, the CDR3 reads TGTGCCAGCAGCGAGACTAGCGGAGGGAACAATGAGCAGTTCTTC.

The chain couples TRBV5-1 to TRBJ2-3; 7 nucleotides line up with TRBD2. With 4 bases clipped from V and 6 bases from J, the junction kept 8 bases outside the gene matches. This CDR3 contains 14 residues. The germline CDR1 and CDR2 sequences are SGHRS and YFSETQ. CDR3: CASSPGLVSDTQYF. CDR3 DNA: TGCGCCAGCAGCCCCGGACTAGTTAGCGATACGCAGTATTTT.

The J gene is TRBJ2-1, the V gene TRBV7-3; 12 bases map to TRBD1. Germline V gives CDR1 SGHTA, CDR2 FQGTGA. Trimming took 1 base from V and 3 from J; bases not matched to a gene: 16. This CDR3 contains 21 residues. CDR3 DNA sequence: TGTGCCAGCAGCTTAATCGTAGAGGGACAGGGGGCGACGGGAGGCTACAATGAGCAGTTCTTC. Encoded protein: CASSLIVEGQGATGGYNEQFF.

The chain has TRBV30 and TRBJ2-2, with 11 nucleotides matching TRBD2. Germline assignment: CDR1 GTSNPN and CDR2 SVGIG (reference sequence). With V trimmed by 0 bases and J by 6 bases, 9 bases remained unmatched. The CDR3 extends over 17 amino acids. Here the CDR3 reads CAWSVTLTSGTPGELFF. CDR3 DNA sequence: TGTGCCTGGAGTGTAACGTTGACTAGCGGGACTCCCGGGGAGCTGTTTTTT.

The chain carries TRBV28 and TRBJ2-1; 12 positions match TRBD2. Germline V gene data show CDR1 as MDHEN and CDR2 as SYDVKM. CDR3 length: 17 residues. J gave up 7 bases and V 4 bases, and 11 bases lay outside the gene matches. The CDR3 here is CASSSWKTSGRWNEQFF. The CDR3, as DNA: TGTGCCAGCAGTTCTTGGAAAACTAGCGGGAGGTGGAATGAGCAGTTCTTC.

This clone was seen once. V is TRBV9 and J is TRBJ1-1; 10 nucleotides agree with TRBD1. Germline V CDR1 and CDR2: SGDLS, YYNGEE. J was trimmed by 4 bases and V by 0 bases; bases with no gene match: 18. The CDR3 runs 20 residues. The CDR3 protein is CASSVAVLPPGTGAATEAFF. Here the CDR3 DNA reads TGTGCCAGCAGCGTAGCAGTCCTCCCGCCAGGGACAGGGGCGGCCACTGAAGCTTTCTTT.

Worth noting for this clone: A junction boundary mismatches the germline segment, possibly from a read error. The chain employs TRBV6-6 and TRBJ1-3; D not certain. The CDR3 spans 14 residues. The germline CDR1 and CDR2 sequences are MNHNY and SVGAGI (reference sequence). CDR3 residues: CATSGIRSGNTIYF. The CDR3 region has the DNA TGTGCCACCAGTGGTATCCGGTCTGGAAACACCATATATTTT.

The chain couples TRBV5-1 to TRBJ1-6, with TRBD1 identical over 9 bases. Germline lookup yields CDR1 SGHRS and CDR2 YFSETQ. This CDR3 is built from 14 residues. V gave up 0 bases and J gave up 11 bases; unmatched junction bases: 3. This CDR3 reads CASSLGTGAAPLHF. The CDR3 bases are TGCGCCAGCAGCTTGGGGACAGGGGCAGCACCCCTCCACTTT. The variable domain in full, completed from reference TRBV5-1 and TRBJ1-6, reads KAGVTQTPRYLIKTRGQQVTLSCSPISGHRSVSWYQQTPGQGLQFLFEYFSETQRNKGNFPGRFSGRQFSNSRSEMNVSTLELGDSALYLCASSLGTGAAPLHFGNGTRLTVT.

The chain uses TRBV19 and TRBJ2-5; TRBD2 aligns across 11 bases. The length of the CDR3 is 16 residues. Germline loops: CDR1 LNHDA, CDR2 SQIVND (reference sequence). Losses at the gene ends were 5 bases for V and 1 base for J; bases not matched to a gene: 6. CDR3 in DNA: TGTGCCAGTAGTTCGACTAGCGGGAAAAGCCAAGAGACCCAGTACTTC. Translated, it gives CASSSTSGKSQETQYF.